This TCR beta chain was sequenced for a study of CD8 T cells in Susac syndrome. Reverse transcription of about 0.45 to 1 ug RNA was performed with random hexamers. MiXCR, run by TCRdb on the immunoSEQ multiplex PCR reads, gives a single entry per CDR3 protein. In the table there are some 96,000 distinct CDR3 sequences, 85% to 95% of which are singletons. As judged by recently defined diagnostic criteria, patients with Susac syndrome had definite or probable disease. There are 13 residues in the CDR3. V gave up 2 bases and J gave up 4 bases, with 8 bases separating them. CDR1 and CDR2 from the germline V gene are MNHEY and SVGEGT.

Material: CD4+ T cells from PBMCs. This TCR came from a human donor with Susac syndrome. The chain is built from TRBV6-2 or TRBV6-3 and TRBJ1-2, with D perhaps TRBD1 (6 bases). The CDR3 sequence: CASSYQGSYGYTF. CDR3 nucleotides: TGTGCCAGCAGTTACCAGGGGAGCTATGGCTACACCTTC.